Listed below are T cell receptor beta chains from one sample, sequenced in a study of CD8+ T cells in alopecia areata. Repertoires were generated with immunoSEQ multiplex PCR, while TCRdb's copy carries only in-frame clones and drops some. The profile shows about 220,000 clones, more than 45% of them singletons. Source: CD4+ T cells sorted from blood, taken at week 4, from a patient treated with tofacitinib. These receptors all stem from a human donor with alopecia areata. Both conserved end residues are part of each CDR3.

TRBV19	TRBJ1-1	CASSGRRDTEAFF
TRBV9	TRBJ1-1	CASSVTANTEAFF
TRBV14	TRBJ2-5	CASSPRTGQETQYF
TRBV29-1	TRBJ2-7	CSVTTGGSLEQYF
TRBV6-5	TRBJ2-7	CASTSTSGHYEQYF
TRBV29-1	TRBJ1-1	CSVAGQQNTEAFF
TRBV9	TRBJ1-1	CASSVAGPEAFF
TRBV7-8	TRBJ2-7	CASSLKFPSGHEQYF
TRBV19	TRBJ1-1	CATGSLRGRRTEAFF
TRBV30	TRBJ1-2	CAWSVRRVIFLERNYGYTF
TRBV6-5	TRBJ1-1	CATSPTRGTEAFF
TRBV18	TRBJ2-6	CASSPGQGTGANVLTF
TRBV7-2	TRBJ2-7	CASSRDSQSYEQYF
TRBV5-1	TRBJ1-5	CASSLGGDGNQPQHF
TRBV29-1	TRBJ2-1	CSVSPPRTNEQFF
TRBV29-1	TRBJ2-5	CSVVQTGETQYF
TRBV5-4	TRBJ2-7	CASSLGQGANEQYF
TRBV5-6	TRBJ2-7	CASSLVGYEQYF
TRBV6-1	TRBJ2-7	CASSETGYEQYF
TRBV19	TRBJ1-2	CASTRTAKDGYTF
TRBV27	TRBJ1-2	CASSSRDRGYGYTF
TRBV25-1	TRBJ1-2	CASSEEGGRWGYTF
TRBV25-1	TRBJ1-4	CASRETGLLEKLFF
TRBV7-2	TRBJ2-1	CASSLGPSPLGEQFF
TRBV10-3	TRBJ1-5	CAISVTGRNQPQHF
TRBV29-1	TRBJ2-3	CSALGIDTQYF
TRBV28	TRBJ1-4	CASSTGSATNEKLFF
TRBV9	TRBJ1-3	CASSGDTSSGNTIYF
TRBV20-1	TRBJ1-1	CSANLGTASIF
TRBV5-1	TRBJ1-6	CASSLGRDSPLHF
TRBV30	TRBJ2-7	CAWSLRGGQYF
TRBV29-1	TRBJ1-1	CSVERRMNTEAFF
TRBV28	TRBJ1-4	CASRVGQPANEKLFF
TRBV19	TRBJ2-7	CASSPRGTSYEQYF
TRBV5-1	TRBJ2-1	CASSPQGYNEQFF
TRBV6-6	TRBJ2-4	CASSLRDLLAKNIQYF
TRBV7-6	TRBJ2-2	CASRGGSTGELFF
TRBV29-1	TRBJ1-4	CSVEGGKEKLFF
TRBV10-3	TRBJ2-1	CAISELLEVPQFF
TRBV27	TRBJ1-2	CASSPPGHPNRGNYGYTF
TRBV30	TRBJ1-1	CAWTHRQKSMNTEAFF